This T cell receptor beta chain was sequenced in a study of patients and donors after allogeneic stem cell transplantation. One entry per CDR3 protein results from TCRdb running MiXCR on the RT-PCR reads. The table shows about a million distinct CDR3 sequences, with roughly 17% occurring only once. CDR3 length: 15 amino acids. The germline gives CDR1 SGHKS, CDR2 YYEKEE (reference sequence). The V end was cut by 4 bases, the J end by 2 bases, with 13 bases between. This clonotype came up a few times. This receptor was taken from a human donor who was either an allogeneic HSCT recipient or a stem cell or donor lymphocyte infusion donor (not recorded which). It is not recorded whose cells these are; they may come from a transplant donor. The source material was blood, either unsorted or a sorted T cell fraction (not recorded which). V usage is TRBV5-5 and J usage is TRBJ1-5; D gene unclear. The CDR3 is CASSPDSLGNQPQHF. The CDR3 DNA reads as TGTGCCAGCAGCCCTGACTCCTTAGGCAATCAGCCCCAGCATTTT.